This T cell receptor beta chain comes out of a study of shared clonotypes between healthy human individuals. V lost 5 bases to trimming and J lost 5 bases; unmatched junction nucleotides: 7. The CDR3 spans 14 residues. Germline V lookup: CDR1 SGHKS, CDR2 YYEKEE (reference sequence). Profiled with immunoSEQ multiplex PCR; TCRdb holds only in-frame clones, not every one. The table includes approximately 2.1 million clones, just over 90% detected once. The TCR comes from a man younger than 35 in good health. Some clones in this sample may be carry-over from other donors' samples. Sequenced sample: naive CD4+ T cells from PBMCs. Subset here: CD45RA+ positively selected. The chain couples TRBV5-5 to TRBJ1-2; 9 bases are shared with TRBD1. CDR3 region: CASRYPGQGYGYTF. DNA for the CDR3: TGTGCCAGCAGGTATCCGGGACAGGGATATGGCTACACCTTC.